Described below is a single T cell receptor (beta chain) sequence and its context. What it recognizes is unknown. The sample comes from a study of T cell responses to AZD1222 COVID-19 vaccine. Whole-study findings and limits: Spike-specific TCRs gained breadth and depth after people received two AZD1222 doses. Reports indicate that nearly half of spike-specific TCRs are directed at unmutated variant regions. Without day 14 samples, only post-peak T cell repertoires were studied. Seropositive status at baseline applied to only a handful of AZD1222 recipients.

Method: immunoSEQ multiplex PCR; TCRdb's copy keeps in-frame clones and lacks some. In the table there are 90,000 to 120,000 clones, about nine tenths of which are singletons. J lost 1 base, V lost 5 bases, and 4 bases had no gene match. In germline, CDR1 is SGHAT, CDR2 FQDESV (reference sequence). This CDR3 contains 14 residues. The receptor comes from an adult who received the AZD1222 COVID-19 vaccine. V gene TRBV11-1 combines with J gene TRBJ1-2; 7 bases are shared with TRBD1. The specimen comprised peripheral blood, sampled 28 days after the second AZD1222 dose. CDR3 in amino acids: CASSAYRGNYGYTF. In nucleotides, the CDR3 is TGTGCCAGCAGCGCCTACAGGGGTAACTATGGCTACACCTTC.